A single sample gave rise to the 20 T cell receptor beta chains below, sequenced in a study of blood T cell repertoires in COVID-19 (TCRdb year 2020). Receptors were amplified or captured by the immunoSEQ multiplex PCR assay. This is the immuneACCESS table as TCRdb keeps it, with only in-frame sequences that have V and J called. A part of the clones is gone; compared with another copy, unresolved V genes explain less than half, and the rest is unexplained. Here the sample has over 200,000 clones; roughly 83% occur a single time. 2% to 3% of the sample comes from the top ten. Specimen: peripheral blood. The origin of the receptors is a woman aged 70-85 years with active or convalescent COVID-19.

In DNA, the CDR3 is TGCGCCAGCACGGAGGGAGAGACTGAAGCTTTCTTT. Translating gives CASTEGETEAFF. J is TRBJ1-1 and V is TRBV5-1, with D unclear. Trimming stripped 6 bases from V and 5 bases from J, with 11 bases between. The CDR3 has 12 residues. Germline V gene sequence: CDR1 SGHRS, CDR2 YFSETQ.

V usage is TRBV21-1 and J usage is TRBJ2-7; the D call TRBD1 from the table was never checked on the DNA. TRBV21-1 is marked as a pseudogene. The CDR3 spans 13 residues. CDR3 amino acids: CASPDRPQDEQYF. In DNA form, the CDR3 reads TGTGCCAGCCCGGACAGGCCTCAGGACGAGCAGTACTTC.

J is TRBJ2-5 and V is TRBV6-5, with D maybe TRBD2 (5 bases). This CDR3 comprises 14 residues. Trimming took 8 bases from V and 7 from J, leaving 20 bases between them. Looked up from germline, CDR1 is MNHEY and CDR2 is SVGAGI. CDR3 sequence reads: CASLHQSGLRTQYF. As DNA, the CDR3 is TGTGCCAGCCTCCACCAAAGCGGTTTGCGGACCCAGTACTTC.

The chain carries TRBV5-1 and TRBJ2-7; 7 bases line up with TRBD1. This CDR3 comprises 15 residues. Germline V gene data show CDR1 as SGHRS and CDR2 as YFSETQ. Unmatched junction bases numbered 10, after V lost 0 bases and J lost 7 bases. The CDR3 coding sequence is TGCGCCAGCAGCTTGGCTACAGGGGCACCTAAGGAGCAGTACTTC. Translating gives CASSLATGAPKEQYF.

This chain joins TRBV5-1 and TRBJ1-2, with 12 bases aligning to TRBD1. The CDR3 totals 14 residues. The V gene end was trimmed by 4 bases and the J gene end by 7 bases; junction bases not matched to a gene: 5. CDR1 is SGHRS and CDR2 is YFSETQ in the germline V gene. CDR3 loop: CASSAGTGGLGYTF. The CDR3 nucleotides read TGCGCCAGCAGCGCCGGGACAGGGGGCCTTGGCTACACCTTC. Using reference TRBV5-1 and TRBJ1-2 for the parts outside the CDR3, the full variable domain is KAGVTQTPRYLIKTRGQQVTLSCSPISGHRSVSWYQQTPGQGLQFLFEYFSETQRNKGNFPGRFSGRQFSNSRSEMNVSTLELGDSALYLCASSAGTGGLGYTFGSGTRLTVV.

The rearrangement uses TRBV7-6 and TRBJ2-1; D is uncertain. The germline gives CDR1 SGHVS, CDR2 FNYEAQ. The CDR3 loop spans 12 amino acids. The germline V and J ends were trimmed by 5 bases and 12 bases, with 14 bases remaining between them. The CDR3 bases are TGTGCCAGCAGCGCCAGCGTGCAACGGCAGTTCTTC. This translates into CASSASVQRQFF.

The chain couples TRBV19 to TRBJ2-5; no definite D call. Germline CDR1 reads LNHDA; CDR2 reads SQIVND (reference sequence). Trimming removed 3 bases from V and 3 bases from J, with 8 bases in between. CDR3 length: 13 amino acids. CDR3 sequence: CASSISVEETQYF. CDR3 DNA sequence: TGTGCCAGTAGTATCAGCGTGGAAGAGACCCAGTACTTC.

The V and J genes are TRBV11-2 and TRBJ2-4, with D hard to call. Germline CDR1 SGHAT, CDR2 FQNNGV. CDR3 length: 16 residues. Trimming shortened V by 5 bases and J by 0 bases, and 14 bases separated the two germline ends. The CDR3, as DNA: TGTGCCAGCAGCCCCCCCCTAATTCTAGCCAAAAACATTCAGTACTTC. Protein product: CASSPPLILAKNIQYF.

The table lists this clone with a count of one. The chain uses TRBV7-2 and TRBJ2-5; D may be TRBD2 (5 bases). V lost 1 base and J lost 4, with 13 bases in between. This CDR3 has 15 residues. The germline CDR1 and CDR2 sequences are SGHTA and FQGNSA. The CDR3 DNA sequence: TGTGCCAGCAGCTTAGGCGGTCGAGGGTTAGAGACCCAGTACTTC. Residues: CASSLGGRGLETQYF.

CDR3 nucleotide sequence: TGTGCCAGCAGTTTAATGCGTAATTCACCCCTCCACTTT. Translation: CASSLMRNSPLHF. This chain uses TRBV28 with TRBJ1-6; D gene ambiguous. V lost 2 bases, J lost 6 bases, and 5 bases lay in between. This CDR3 contains 13 residues. Germline V gene sequence: CDR1 MDHEN, CDR2 SYDVKM.

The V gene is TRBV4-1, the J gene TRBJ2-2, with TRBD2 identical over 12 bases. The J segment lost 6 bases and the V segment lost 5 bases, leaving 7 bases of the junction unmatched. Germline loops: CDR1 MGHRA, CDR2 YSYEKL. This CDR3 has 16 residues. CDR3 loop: CASSLLAGGVSGELFF. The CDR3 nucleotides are TGCGCCAGCAGCTTGCTAGCGGGAGGGGTATCCGGGGAGCTGTTTTTT.

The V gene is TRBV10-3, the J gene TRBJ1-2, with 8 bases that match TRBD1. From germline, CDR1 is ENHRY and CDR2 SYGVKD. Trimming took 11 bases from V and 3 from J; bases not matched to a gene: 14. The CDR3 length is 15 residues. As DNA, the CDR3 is TGTGCCGTAACCCCAGGGGGCGGCGTATACTATGGCTACACCTTC. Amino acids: CAVTPGGGVYYGYTF.

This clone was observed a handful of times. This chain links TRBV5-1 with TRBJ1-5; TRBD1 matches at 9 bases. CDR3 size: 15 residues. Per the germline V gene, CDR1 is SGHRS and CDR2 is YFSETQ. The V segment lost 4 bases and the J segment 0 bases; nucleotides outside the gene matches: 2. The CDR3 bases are TGCGCCAGCAGCCCGACAGGGGGTAGCAATCAGCCCCAGCATTTT. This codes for CASSPTGGSNQPQHF.

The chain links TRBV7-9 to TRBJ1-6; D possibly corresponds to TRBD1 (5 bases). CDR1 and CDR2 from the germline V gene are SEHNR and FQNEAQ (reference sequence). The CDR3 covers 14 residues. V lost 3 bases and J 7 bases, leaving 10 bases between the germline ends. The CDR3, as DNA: TGTGCCAGCAGCTTTGACAGAGAAAATTCACCCCTCCACTTT. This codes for CASSFDRENSPLHF.

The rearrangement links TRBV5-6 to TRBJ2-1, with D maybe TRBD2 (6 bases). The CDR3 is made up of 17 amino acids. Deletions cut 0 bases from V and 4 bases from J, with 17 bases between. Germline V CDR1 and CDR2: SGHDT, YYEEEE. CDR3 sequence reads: CASSLVGVGLPYNEQFF. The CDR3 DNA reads TGTGCCAGCAGCTTGGTGGGGGTGGGACTTCCTTACAATGAGCAGTTCTTC.

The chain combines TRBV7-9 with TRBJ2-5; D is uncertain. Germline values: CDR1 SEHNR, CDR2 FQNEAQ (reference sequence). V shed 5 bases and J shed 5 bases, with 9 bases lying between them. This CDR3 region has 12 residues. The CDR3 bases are TGTGCCAGCAGCCCCGGCAGGGAGACCCAGTACTTC. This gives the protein CASSPGRETQYF.

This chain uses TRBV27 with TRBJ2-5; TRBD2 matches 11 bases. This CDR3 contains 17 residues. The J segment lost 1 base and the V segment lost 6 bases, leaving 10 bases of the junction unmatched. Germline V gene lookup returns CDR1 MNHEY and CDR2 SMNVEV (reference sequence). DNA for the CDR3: TGTGCCAGCAGGCCAAGACTAGCGGGAAGGATCCAAGAGACCCAGTACTTC. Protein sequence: CASRPRLAGRIQETQYF.

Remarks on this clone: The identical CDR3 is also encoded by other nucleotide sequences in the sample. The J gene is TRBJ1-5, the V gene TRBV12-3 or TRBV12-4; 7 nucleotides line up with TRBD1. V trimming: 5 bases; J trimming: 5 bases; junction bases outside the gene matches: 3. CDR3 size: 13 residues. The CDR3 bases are TGTGCCAGCAGTCTCACAGGGGATCAGCCCCAGCATTTT. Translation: CASSLTGDQPQHF.

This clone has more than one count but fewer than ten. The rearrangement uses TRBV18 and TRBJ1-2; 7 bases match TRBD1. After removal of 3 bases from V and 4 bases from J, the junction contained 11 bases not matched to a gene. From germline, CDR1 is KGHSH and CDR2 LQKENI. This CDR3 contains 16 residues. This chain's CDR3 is CASSPTTGARGYGYTF. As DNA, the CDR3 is TGTGCCAGCTCACCGACAACAGGGGCCAGGGGCTATGGCTACACCTTC.

CDR3 amino acids: CASSVVRVRTFYEQYF. In DNA form, the CDR3 reads TGTGCCAGCAGCGTAGTTCGGGTTAGAACCTTCTACGAGCAGTACTTC. V usage is TRBV9 and J usage is TRBJ2-7; the D is unclear. This CDR3 has 16 amino acids. The germline CDR1 and CDR2 sequences are SGDLS and YYNGEE. V was clipped by 0 bases and J by 3 bases, with 16 bases between them.